A selection of T cell receptor beta chains follows, all from one sample in a study of T-cell memory formation after mild COVID-19. TCRdb independently ran MiXCR on the 5' RACE reads; one entry per CDR3 protein. The sample contains approximately 350,000 distinct CDR3 sequences, 25% to 30% of which appear only once. Material: PBMCs or a T cell subset sorted from them (not recorded which). All receptors derive from an adult woman who had mild COVID-19 (a few samples of this study predate the infection). Cell type and time point are not known. CDR3s leave out the opening cysteine and the closing phenylalanine or tryptophan. The order of the fields is CDR3 protein, J gene, V gene, D gene. A D gene is named only where the DNA matches it firmly.

CDR3: ASSYGTGTYEQY; J: TRBJ2-7; V: TRBV5-1; D: TRBD1
CDR3: ASSSSLTSGSPNEQF; J: TRBJ2-1; V: TRBV7-9; D: TRBD2
CDR3: ASSQGRGQETQY; J: TRBJ2-5; V: TRBV3-1; D: .
CDR3: ASSEQMGGYT; J: TRBJ1-2; V: TRBV25-1; D: .
CDR3: AWSGSGLYSPLH; J: TRBJ1-6; V: TRBV30; D: .
CDR3: ASSRGDNSYEQY; J: TRBJ2-7; V: TRBV5-1; D: .
CDR3: ASSIVPGTAYEQY; J: TRBJ2-7; V: TRBV5-1; D: TRBD1
CDR3: AIRSSLNYGYT; J: TRBJ1-2; V: TRBV27; D: .
CDR3: ASSRGQGYHEQY; J: TRBJ2-7; V: TRBV5-6; D: TRBD1
CDR3: ASSYLGTDRYEQY; J: TRBJ2-7; V: TRBV6-5; D: TRBD1
CDR3: ASSPLSGRYEQY; J: TRBJ2-7; V: TRBV6-5; D: .
CDR3: ASSRTQGAEYGYT; J: TRBJ1-2; V: TRBV12-3/TRBV12-4; D: TRBD1
CDR3: ASSLEGGQGRNTQY; J: TRBJ2-3; V: TRBV11-2; D: TRBD1
CDR3: ASSQEGLAITGELF; J: TRBJ2-2; V: TRBV4-3; D: TRBD2
CDR3: ASSQRGTAGNTIY; J: TRBJ1-3; V: TRBV14; D: TRBD1
CDR3: ASSRGSNSLF; J: TRBJ1-4; V: TRBV12-3/TRBV12-4; D: .
CDR3: ASSQSPTRNAF; J: TRBJ1-1; V: TRBV14; D: .
CDR3: ASSLAQGHLTKAF; J: TRBJ1-1; V: TRBV7-2; D: .
CDR3: SALRSQGDYGYT; J: TRBJ1-2; V: TRBV20-1; D: .
CDR3: ASRGTSGGGDTQY; J: TRBJ2-3; V: TRBV6-6; D: TRBD2
CDR3: ASSSSGRSVGTPLH; J: TRBJ1-6; V: TRBV6-6; D: .
CDR3: ASSLGTSGGRETQY; J: TRBJ2-5; V: TRBV7-6; D: TRBD2
CDR3: ASSPTGLARVYNEQF; J: TRBJ2-1; V: TRBV7-9; D: TRBD2
CDR3: AISEMDPNTEAF; J: TRBJ1-1; V: TRBV10-3; D: .
CDR3: ASSSIKTRRLPSGGELF; J: TRBJ2-2; V: TRBV11-2; D: .
CDR3: ASSFYAGGPSDTQY; J: TRBJ2-3; V: TRBV12-3/TRBV12-4; D: TRBD2
CDR3: ATYSLMNTEAF; J: TRBJ1-1; V: TRBV6-2/TRBV6-3; D: .
CDR3: ASSRPTSAGANVLT; J: TRBJ2-6; V: TRBV14; D: .
CDR3: SVDGGAYEQY; J: TRBJ2-7; V: TRBV29-1; D: .
CDR3: ASSRGAEPTGELF; J: TRBJ2-2; V: TRBV7-8; D: .